These 9 T cell receptor beta chains were all obtained from the same sample, sequenced in a study of prognosis after radiotherapy for stage I lung cancer (dated by TCRdb to the early 2020s). TCRdb records Illumina HiSeq 3000 as the sequencer. Two rounds of multiplex PCR were performed to amplify the TCR beta CDR3 region from genomic DNA. The first PCR round used primers specific to each TRBV and TRBJ gene, and the primer sequences were filed in Chinese patent CN105087789A. The raw public data were reprocessed by TCRdb itself: fastp quality trimming at Q25, MiXCR clonotype calling, in-frame beta chains only. Rows with one shared CDR3 protein collapse into an entry with the most common genes and DNA. Within this sample are 13,000 to 15,000 distinct CDR3 sequences, with around 35% of them counted one time only. The ten largest make up approximately 41% of the sample. Source: PBMCs, taken before or after stereotactic body radiation therapy (not recorded which). The source is a donor aged 50 or older with non-small cell lung cancer.

This clonotype was seen at least ten times. V usage is TRBV18 and J usage is TRBJ1-3, with a possible D match to TRBD1 (5 bases). Trimming removed 3 bases at V and 5 bases at J, with 20 bases between. From germline, CDR1 is KGHSH and CDR2 LQKENI. The CDR3 totals 17 residues. The CDR3 region has the DNA TGTGCCAGCTCACCGACCTCTCCGGGGGTAATCAGAAACACCATATATTTT. Residues: CASSPTSPGVIRNTIYF.

The genes are TRBV7-3 and TRBJ2-3, with TRBD1 as a possible D gene (6 bases). Germline V gives CDR1 SGHTA, CDR2 FQGTGA. V lost 2 bases and J lost 9, with 18 bases in between. The CDR3 has 15 residues. CDR3 residues: CASSLLGQGQYTQYF. The CDR3 DNA reads TGTGCCAGCAGCTTATTGGGCCAGGGGCAATACACGCAGTATTTT.

This clonotype has at least ten counts. Here the CDR3 reads CASSQGRSNQPQHF. CDR3 coding DNA: TGTGCCAGCAGCCAAGGGCGGAGCAATCAGCCCCAGCATTTT. This rearrangement joins TRBV3-1 to TRBJ1-5, with no clear D. V lost 1 base to trimming and J lost 1 base, with 5 bases between them. The germline gives CDR1 LGHDT, CDR2 YNNKEL (reference sequence). CDR3 length equals 14 residues.

Sample share makes this clonotype medium-sized. The chain is built from TRBV5-1 and TRBJ2-2; 12 bases line up with TRBD1. Unmatched junction bases numbered 5, after V lost 4 bases and J lost 7 bases. Germline V gene sequence: CDR1 SGHRS, CDR2 YFSETQ. The CDR3 runs 15 residues. CDR3 coding DNA: TGCGCCAGCAGCCCGGGACAGGGGGCAGGCGGGGAGCTGTTTTTT. Its protein product is CASSPGQGAGGELFF.

This clonotype was counted between two and nine times. A far larger clone is one base from this, pointing to a likely read error. This chain links TRBV7-2 with TRBJ2-1, with 10 bases that match TRBD2. The V gene's germline CDR1 is SGHTA and CDR2 FQGNSA. The V segment lost 8 bases and the J segment 10 bases; nucleotides outside the gene matches: 11. CDR3 length equals 14 residues. CDR3 protein: CASRPSGGSYEQFF. The CDR3 nucleotides are TGTGCCAGCCGACCTAGCGGGGGTAGCTACGAGCAGTTCTTC.

The V gene is TRBV6-1, the J gene TRBJ2-2, with TRBD2 identical over 13 bases. There are 18 residues in the CDR3. From germline, CDR1 is MNHNS and CDR2 SASEGT. Trimming took 6 bases from V and 2 from J; bases not matched to a gene: 9. CDR3 loop: CASSPGLAGAINTGELFF. DNA for the CDR3: TGTGCCAGCAGCCCCGGACTAGCGGGGGCTATTAACACCGGGGAGCTGTTTTTT.

Points on this clonotype: A far bigger clonotype differs at one base, so this is likely a read error. The chain recombines TRBV6-5 with TRBJ1-2; tentative D call: TRBD1 (5 bases). The V gene's germline CDR1 is MNHEY and CDR2 SVGAGI. This CDR3 has 13 residues. V was trimmed by 5 bases and J by 4 bases, leaving 11 bases between them. CDR3 nucleotides: TGTGCCAGCAGTCAATGGGGCGGCTATGGCTACACCTTC. Its translation is CASSQWGGYGYTF.

This clonotype was seen at least ten times. The CDR3 coding sequence is TGCAGTGGGTCCTGGCGAGCAGGGGATGATCAGCCCCAGCATTTT. It translates to CSGSWRAGDDQPQHF. The chain is built from TRBV20-1 and TRBJ1-5, with D perhaps matching TRBD1 (6 bases). Germline assignment: CDR1 DFQATT and CDR2 SNEGSKA (reference sequence). The CDR3 covers 15 residues. Trimming pared 7 bases from V and 5 bases from J, leaving 21 bases between.

This clonotype was seen repeatedly, ten times or more. This rearrangement joins TRBV7-9 to TRBJ1-2, with 7 bases identical to TRBD1. CDR1 and CDR2 (germline): SEHNR, FQNEAQ (reference sequence). The CDR3 has 13 amino acids. Trimming removed 3 bases from V and 3 bases from J; junction bases left unmatched: 1. CDR3 nucleotide sequence: TGTGCCAGCAGCTTGGGGACAGACTATGGCTACACCTTC. Translated: CASSLGTDYGYTF.